Following are 5 T cell receptor beta chains from one sample sequenced in a study of vaccination effects on CD4 cells after COVID-19. Antigen-specific CD4+ T cell clonotypes were called by their expansion after viral peptide-pool culture in ViraFEST. CD4+ T cell isolation took place after 10 days of culture. Absence of prior SARS-CoV-2 infection characterized the vaccine recipients, who showed negative nucleocapsid antibodies. Generated by immunoSEQ multiplex PCR, the TCRdb table keeps only in-frame clones and is missing some. There are roughly 67,000 clones in the sample; around 79% occur only once, and 8% to 11% lies in the top ten. These TCRs are of unknown antigen specificity. The source was CD4+ T cells from PBMCs cultured with SARS-CoV-2 spike peptides, collected before COVID-19 vaccination. The receptors here all came from a human donor who received a COVID-19 vaccine.

The chain uses TRBV6-4 and TRBJ1-2, with 8 bases that match TRBD1. Per the germline V gene, CDR1 is MRHNA and CDR2 is SNTAGT. Losses at the gene ends were 4 bases for V and 6 bases for J; bases not matched to a gene: 16. The CDR3 is 17 residues long. CDR3 loop: CASSALGTGAVGNGYTF. In DNA, the CDR3 is TGTGCCAGCAGTGCCTTAGGGACAGGTGCCGTCGGAAATGGCTACACCTTC.

The chain uses TRBV4-1 and TRBJ2-5; maybe TRBD2 (6 bases). This CDR3 is 14 amino acids long. Germline CDR1 is MGHRA and CDR2 is YSYEKL. Trimming removed 1 base from V and 4 bases from J, with 10 bases in between. The DNA of the CDR3 is TGCGCCAGCAGCCAAGCTTCGCGGGGAGAGACCCAGTACTTC. Residues: CASSQASRGETQYF.

This clone was seen a single time. The chain combines TRBV7-3 with TRBJ2-2, with unresolved D. With 0 bases removed from V and 6 bases from J, the gap between germline ends came to 2 bases. Per germline, CDR1 SGHTA and CDR2 FQGTGA. This CDR3 region has 12 residues. The CDR3 coding sequence is TGTGCCAGCAGCTTAACGGCCGGGGAGCTGTTTTTT. It yields the protein CASSLTAGELFF.

V and J are TRBV4-1 and TRBJ1-2; 8 bases are a match to TRBD1. This CDR3 is built from 18 residues. J gave up 5 bases and V 3 bases, and 17 bases lay outside the gene matches. CDR1 and CDR2 (germline): MGHRA, YSYEKL. CDR3 coding DNA: TGCGCCAGCAGCCAGGCCTATACCTTACAGGGGGAACGGTATGGCTACACCTTC. As protein: CASSQAYTLQGERYGYTF.

The J gene is TRBJ2-7, the V gene TRBV6-1; 8 nucleotides agree with TRBD2. Trimming cost V 0 bases and J 4 bases; bases outside gene matches: 5. The length of the CDR3 is 15 residues. The germline V gene has CDR1 MNHNS and CDR2 SASEGT. The CDR3 DNA sequence: TGTGCCAGCAGTGAAGCCCCCAGCGGGGGATACGAGCAGTACGTC. This encodes CASSEAPSGGYEQYV.